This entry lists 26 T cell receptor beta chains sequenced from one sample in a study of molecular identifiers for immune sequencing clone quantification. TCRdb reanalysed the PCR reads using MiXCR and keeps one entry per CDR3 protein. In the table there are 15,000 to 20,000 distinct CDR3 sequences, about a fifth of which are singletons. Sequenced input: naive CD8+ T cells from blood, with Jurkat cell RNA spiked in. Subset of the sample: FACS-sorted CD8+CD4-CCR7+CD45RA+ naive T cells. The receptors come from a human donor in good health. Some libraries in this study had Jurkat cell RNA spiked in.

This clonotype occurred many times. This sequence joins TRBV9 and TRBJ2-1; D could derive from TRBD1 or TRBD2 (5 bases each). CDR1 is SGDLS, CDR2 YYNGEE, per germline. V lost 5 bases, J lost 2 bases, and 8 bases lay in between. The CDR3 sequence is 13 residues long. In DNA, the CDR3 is TGTGCCAGCAGTTGGGGACCCTACAATGAGCAGTTCTTC. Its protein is CASSWGPYNEQFF. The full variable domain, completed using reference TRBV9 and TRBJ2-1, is DSGVTQTPKHLITATGQRVTLRCSPRSGDLSVYWYQQSLDQGLQFLIQYYNGEERAKGNILERFSAQQFPDLHSELNLSSLELGDSALYFCASSWGPYNEQFFGPGTRLTVL.

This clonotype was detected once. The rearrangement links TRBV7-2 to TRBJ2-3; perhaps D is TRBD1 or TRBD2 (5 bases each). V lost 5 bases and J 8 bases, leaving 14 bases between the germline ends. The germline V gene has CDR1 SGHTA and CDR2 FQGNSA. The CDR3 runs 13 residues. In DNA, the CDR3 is TGTGCCAGCAGCCTGTGGGGACCAGGTACGCAGTATTTT. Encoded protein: CASSLWGPGTQYF.

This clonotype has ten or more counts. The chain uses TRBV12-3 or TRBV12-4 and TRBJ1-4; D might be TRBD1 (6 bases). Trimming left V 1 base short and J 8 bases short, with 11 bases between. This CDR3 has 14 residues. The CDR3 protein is CASSLGGGREKLFF. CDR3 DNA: TGTGCCAGCAGTTTAGGGGGGGGCCGGGAAAAACTGTTTTTT.

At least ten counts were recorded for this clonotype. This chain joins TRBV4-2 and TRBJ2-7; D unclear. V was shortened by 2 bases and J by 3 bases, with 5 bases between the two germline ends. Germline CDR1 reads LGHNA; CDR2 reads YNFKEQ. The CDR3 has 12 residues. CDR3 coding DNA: TGTGCCAGCAGCCAACACGACTACGAGCAGTACTTC. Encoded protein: CASSQHDYEQYF.

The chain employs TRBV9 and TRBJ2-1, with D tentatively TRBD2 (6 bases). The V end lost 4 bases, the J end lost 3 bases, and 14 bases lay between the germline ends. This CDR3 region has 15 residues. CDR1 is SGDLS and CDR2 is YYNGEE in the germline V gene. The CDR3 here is CASSPRGAGYNEQFF. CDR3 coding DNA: TGTGCCAGCAGCCCTCGTGGAGCGGGCTACAATGAGCAGTTCTTC.

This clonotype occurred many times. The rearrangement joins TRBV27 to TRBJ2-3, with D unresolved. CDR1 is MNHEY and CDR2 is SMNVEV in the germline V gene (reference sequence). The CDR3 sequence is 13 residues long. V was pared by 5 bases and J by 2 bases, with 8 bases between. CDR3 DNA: TGTGCCAGCAGTGGGCGGATCACAGATACGCAGTATTTT. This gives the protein CASSGRITDTQYF.

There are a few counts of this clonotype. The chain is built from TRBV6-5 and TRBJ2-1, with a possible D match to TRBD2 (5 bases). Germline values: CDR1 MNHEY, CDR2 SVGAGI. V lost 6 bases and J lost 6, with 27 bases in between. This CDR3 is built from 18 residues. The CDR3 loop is CASSHDVIGSERGNEQFF. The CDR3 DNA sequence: TGTGCCAGCAGCCACGATGTTATAGGTAGCGAACGTGGCAATGAGCAGTTCTTC.

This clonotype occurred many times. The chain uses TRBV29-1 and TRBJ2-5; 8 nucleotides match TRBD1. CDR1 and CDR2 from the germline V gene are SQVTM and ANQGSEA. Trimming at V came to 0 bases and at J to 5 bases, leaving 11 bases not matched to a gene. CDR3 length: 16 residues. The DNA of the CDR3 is TGCAGCGTTGAAGATCCAGGCAGGGGGCGCTGGGAGACCCAGTACTTC. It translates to CSVEDPGRGRWETQYF.

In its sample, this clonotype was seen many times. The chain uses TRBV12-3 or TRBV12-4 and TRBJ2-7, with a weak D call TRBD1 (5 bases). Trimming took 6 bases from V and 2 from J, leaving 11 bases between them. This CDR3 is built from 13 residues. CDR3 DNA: TGTGCCAGCAGGGCGACAGAGACCTACGAGCAGTACTTC. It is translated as CASRATETYEQYF.

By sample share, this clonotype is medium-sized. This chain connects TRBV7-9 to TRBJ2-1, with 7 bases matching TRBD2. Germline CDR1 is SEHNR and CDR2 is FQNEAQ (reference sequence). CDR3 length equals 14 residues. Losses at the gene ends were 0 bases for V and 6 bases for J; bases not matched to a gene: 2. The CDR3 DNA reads TGTGCCAGCAGCTTAGCGCCGGGGGGCAATGAGCAGTTCTTC. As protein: CASSLAPGGNEQFF. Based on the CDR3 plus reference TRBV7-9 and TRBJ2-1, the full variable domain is DTGVSQNPRHKITKRGQNVTFRCDPISEHNRLYWYRQTLGQGPEFLTYFQNEAQLEKSRLLSDRFSAERPKGSFSTLEIQRTEQGDSAMYLCASSLAPGGNEQFFGPGTRLTVL.

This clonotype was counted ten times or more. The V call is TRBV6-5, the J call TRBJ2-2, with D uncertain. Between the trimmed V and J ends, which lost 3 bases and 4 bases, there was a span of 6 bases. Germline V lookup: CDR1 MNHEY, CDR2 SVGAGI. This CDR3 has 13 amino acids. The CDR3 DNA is TGTGCCAGCAGTTATAGGGTCACCGGGGAGCTGTTTTTT. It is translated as CASSYRVTGELFF.

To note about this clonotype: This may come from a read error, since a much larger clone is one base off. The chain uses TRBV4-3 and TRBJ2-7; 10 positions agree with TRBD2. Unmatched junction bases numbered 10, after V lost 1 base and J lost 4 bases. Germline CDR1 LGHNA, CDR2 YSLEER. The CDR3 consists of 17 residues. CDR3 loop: CASSQAPAGGGPYEQYF. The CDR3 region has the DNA TGCGCCAGCAGCCAAGCGCCAGCGGGAGGGGGTCCTTACGAGCAGTACTTC.

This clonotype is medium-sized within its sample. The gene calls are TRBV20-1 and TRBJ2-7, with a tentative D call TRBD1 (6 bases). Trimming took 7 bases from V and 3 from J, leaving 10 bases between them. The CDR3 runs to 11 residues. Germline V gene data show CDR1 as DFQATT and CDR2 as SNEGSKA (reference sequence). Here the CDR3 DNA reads TGCAGTGGAGGGGGTCTCTACGAGCAGTACTTC. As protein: CSGGGLYEQYF.

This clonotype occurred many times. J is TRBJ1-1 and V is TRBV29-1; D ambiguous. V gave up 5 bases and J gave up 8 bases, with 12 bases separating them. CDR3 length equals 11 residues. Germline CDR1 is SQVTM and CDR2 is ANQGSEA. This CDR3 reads CSVTQLGEAFF. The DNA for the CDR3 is TGCAGCGTTACGCAGCTCGGGGAAGCTTTCTTT.

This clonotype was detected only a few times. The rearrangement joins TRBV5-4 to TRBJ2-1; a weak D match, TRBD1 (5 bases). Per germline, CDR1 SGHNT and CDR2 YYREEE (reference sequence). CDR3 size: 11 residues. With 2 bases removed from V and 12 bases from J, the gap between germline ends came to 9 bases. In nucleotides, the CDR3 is TGTGCCAGCAGCTTAGGACACACGCAGTTCTTC. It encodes CASSLGHTQFF.

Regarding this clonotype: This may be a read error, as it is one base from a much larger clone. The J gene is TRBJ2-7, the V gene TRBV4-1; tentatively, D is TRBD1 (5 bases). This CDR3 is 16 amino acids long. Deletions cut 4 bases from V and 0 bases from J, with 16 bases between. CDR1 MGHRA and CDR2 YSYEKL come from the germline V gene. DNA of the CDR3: TGCGCCAGCAGCCGGTTGACAGTGGCCAACTCCTACGAGCAGTACTTC. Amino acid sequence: CASSRLTVANSYEQYF.

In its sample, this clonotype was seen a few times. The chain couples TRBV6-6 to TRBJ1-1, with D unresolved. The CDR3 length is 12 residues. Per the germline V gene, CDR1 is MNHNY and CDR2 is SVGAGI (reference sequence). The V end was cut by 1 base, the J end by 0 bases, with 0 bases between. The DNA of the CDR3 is TGTGCCAGCAGTTACTTGAACACTGAAGCTTTCTTT. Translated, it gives CASSYLNTEAFF.

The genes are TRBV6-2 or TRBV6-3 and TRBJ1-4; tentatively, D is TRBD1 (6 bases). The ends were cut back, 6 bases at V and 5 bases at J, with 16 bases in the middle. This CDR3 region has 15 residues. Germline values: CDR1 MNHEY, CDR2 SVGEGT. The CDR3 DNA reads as TGTGCCAGCAGCTCCGGGACAACTAGCAATGAAAAACTGTTTTTT. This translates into CASSSGTTSNEKLFF.

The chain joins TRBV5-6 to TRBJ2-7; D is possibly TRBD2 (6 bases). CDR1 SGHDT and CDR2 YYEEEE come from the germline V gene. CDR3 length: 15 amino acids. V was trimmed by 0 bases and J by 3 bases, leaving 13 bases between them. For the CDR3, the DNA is TGTGCCAGCAGCTTGGGTAGCGGTGCATTCTACGAGCAGTACTTC. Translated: CASSLGSGAFYEQYF.

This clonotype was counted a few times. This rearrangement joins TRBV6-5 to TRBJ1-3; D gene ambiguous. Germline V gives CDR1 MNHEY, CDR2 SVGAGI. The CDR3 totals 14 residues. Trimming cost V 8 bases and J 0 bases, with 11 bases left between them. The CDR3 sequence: CASLGQYSGNTIYF. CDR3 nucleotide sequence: TGTGCCAGCTTGGGCCAGTACTCTGGAAACACCATATATTTT.

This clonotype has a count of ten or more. In DNA form, the CDR3 reads TGCGCCAGCAGCCAAGATAAAGCTTCCTACGAGCAGTACTTC. Translation gives CASSQDKASYEQYF. This chain joins TRBV4-3 and TRBJ2-7; D remains ambiguous. Trimming removed 0 bases at V and 1 base at J, with 7 bases between. The CDR3 has 14 amino acids. Germline V gene sequence: CDR1 LGHNA, CDR2 YSLEER.

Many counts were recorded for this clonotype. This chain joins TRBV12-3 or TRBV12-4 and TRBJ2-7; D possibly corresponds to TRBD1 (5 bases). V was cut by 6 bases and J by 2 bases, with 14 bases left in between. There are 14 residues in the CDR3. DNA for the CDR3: TGTGCCAGCAGAAACAGGAGTAAGACCTACGAGCAGTACTTC. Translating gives CASRNRSKTYEQYF.

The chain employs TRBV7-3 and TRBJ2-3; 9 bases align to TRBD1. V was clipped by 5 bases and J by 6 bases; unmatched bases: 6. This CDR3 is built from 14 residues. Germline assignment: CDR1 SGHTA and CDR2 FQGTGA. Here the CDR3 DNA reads TGTGCCAGCAGCGCCACAGGGGGCGGCGATACGCAGTATTTT. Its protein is CASSATGGGDTQYF.

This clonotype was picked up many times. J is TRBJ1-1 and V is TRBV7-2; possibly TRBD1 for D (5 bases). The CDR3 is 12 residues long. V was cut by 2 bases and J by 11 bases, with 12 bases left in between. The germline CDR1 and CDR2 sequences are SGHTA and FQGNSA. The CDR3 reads CASSLRRGDAFF. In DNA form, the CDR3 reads TGTGCCAGCAGCTTAAGGAGGGGAGACGCTTTCTTT.

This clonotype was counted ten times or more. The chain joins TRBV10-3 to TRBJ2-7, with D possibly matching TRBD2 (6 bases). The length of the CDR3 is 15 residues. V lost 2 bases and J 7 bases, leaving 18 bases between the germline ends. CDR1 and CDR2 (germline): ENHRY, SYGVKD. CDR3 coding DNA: TGTGCCATCAGTGAGGGAGGGACCAGGAAGAGAGAGCAGTACTTC. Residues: CAISEGGTRKREQYF.

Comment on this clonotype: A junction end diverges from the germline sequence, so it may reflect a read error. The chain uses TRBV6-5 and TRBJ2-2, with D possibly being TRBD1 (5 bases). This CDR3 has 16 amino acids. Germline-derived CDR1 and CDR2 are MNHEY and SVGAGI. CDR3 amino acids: CASNYSPWQGGRELFF. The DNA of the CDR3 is TGTGCCAGCAATTACTCCCCCTGGCAGGGTGGTAGGGAGCTGTTTTTT.